This T cell receptor beta chain was recovered during a study of shared clonotypes between healthy human individuals. At the level of the study: Each donor's CD8 memory used one plate, CD8 naive two, each CD4 subset three. Broader study findings: Clonotype sharing across several donors was observed for approximately 5% of naive CD4 clonotypes.

The assay was run at deep level. Per sorted-subset replicate PCR, input was approximately 0.2 ug DNA, representing roughly 29,000 T cell genomes. TCRdb keeps only in-frame clones here, not all; method: immunoSEQ multiplex PCR. This sample has over a million clones, with about 84% found just once. V was pared by 4 bases and J by 7 bases, with 10 bases of the junction left unmatched. CDR3 length: 16 amino acids. Germline CDR1 and CDR2: SGDLS and YYNGEE. About this clone: Its antigen is unknown.

The sequencing input was memory CD4+ T cells from PBMCs. The subset: CD45RA-negative fraction. This chain joins TRBV9 and TRBJ1-4; 10 positions agree with TRBD1. The receptor was derived from a man aged 18 to 30 in good health. Some clones in this sample may be carry-over from other donors' samples. Here the CDR3 DNA reads TGTGCCAGCAGCCCCCGGGACAGGGGCAGGGGTGAAAAACTGTTTTTT. This gives the protein CASSPRDRGRGEKLFF.